Below, 9 T cell receptor beta chains from the same sample are listed, as sequenced in a study of neoadjuvant anti-PD-1 for oral cavity cancer. The assay was immunoSEQ multiplex PCR, and TCRdb's table has in-frame clones only and misses some. The table has about 14,000 clones, more than 65% seen once. The sample consisted of PBMCs, taken before nivolumab (anti-PD-1) treatment. These receptors came from a person aged 40 to 85 with oral cavity squamous cell carcinoma.

This chain connects TRBV28 to TRBJ2-7, with D maybe TRBD1 (6 bases). This CDR3 is built from 14 residues. V dropped 5 bases and J dropped 3 bases, with 14 bases sitting between them. CDR1 is MDHEN, CDR2 SYDVKM, per germline. CDR3 bases: TGTGCCAGCAGTCCCCGGGACACACACTACGAGCAGTACTTC. Encoded protein: CASSPRDTHYEQYF.

The gene calls are TRBV5-1 and TRBJ1-4; 7 bases line up with TRBD1. V shed 4 bases and J 8 bases; nucleotides not matched to a gene: 11. Germline V gene data show CDR1 as SGHRS and CDR2 as YFSETQ. The CDR3 is 15 amino acids. CDR3 coding DNA: TGCGCCAGCAGCCCCCGGGAGACAGGGAGGGAAAAACTGTTTTTT. Amino acids: CASSPRETGREKLFF.

The chain couples TRBV28 to TRBJ1-5; TRBD1 matches at 7 bases. This CDR3 is built from 14 residues. The J segment lost 1 base and the V segment lost 7 bases, leaving 4 bases of the junction unmatched. Germline CDR1 reads MDHEN; CDR2 reads SYDVKM. CDR3 nucleotide sequence: TGTGCCAGCAACAGGGGTAGGAGCAATCAGCCCCAGCATTTT. Protein sequence: CASNRGRSNQPQHF.

V usage is TRBV7-6 and J usage is TRBJ1-5, with TRBD1 as a possible D gene (5 bases). CDR3 length: 16 residues. V was clipped by 2 bases and J by 2 bases, with 13 bases between them. CDR1 SGHVS and CDR2 FNYEAQ come from the germline V gene. CDR3 DNA: TGTGCCAGCAGCTTAAGGTCAGGGATGGGCAATCAGCCCCAGCATTTT. Protein: CASSLRSGMGNQPQHF.

The J gene is TRBJ1-2, the V gene TRBV29-1, with TRBD1 matching over 7 bases. J gave up 6 bases and V 8 bases, and 9 bases lay outside the gene matches. The CDR3 length is 12 residues. Germline V CDR1 and CDR2: SQVTM, ANQGSEA. The CDR3 loop is CSSGDRDNGYTF. The CDR3 DNA is TGCAGCTCGGGAGACAGGGATAATGGCTACACCTTC.

V and J are TRBV7-9 and TRBJ2-5; D tentatively fits TRBD1 or TRBD2 (5 bases each). The CDR3 has 15 residues. Germline V gene data show CDR1 as SEHNR and CDR2 as FQNEAQ (reference sequence). V shed 0 bases and J shed 4 bases, with 12 bases lying between them. The CDR3 DNA sequence: TGTGCCAGCAGCTTAGCGACGAGGGGCCGAGAGACCCAGTACTTC. Translation: CASSLATRGRETQYF.

The rearrangement joins TRBV20-1 to TRBJ2-7, with D hard to call. Germline V gene lookup returns CDR1 DFQATT and CDR2 SNEGSKA (reference sequence). The CDR3 is 11 amino acids. Trimming pared 6 bases from V and 6 bases from J, leaving 12 bases between. CDR3 sequence reads: CSAPDRSEQYF. The DNA for the CDR3 is TGCAGTGCGCCCGATCGGAGCGAGCAGTACTTC.

J is TRBJ1-1 and V is TRBV30, with D possibly being TRBD1 (6 bases). Germline assignment: CDR1 GTSNPN and CDR2 SVGIG (reference sequence). V was cut by 8 bases and J by 3 bases, with 19 bases left in between. The CDR3 spans 14 residues. The CDR3, as DNA: TGTGCCCTATCCCGGGGGCGCGGGTACACTGAAGCTTTCTTT. Residues: CALSRGRGYTEAFF.

J is TRBJ1-3 and V is TRBV5-1; the D is unclear. There are 17 residues in the CDR3. The V end lost 2 bases, the J end lost 2 bases, and 17 bases lay between the germline ends. In germline, CDR1 is SGHRS, CDR2 YFSETQ. The CDR3 is CASSFGSRGKAGNTIYF. CDR3 nucleotide sequence: TGCGCCAGCAGCTTTGGAAGCAGAGGGAAGGCTGGAAACACCATATATTTT.